The count of the clone carrying this T cell receptor (beta chain) is one. Germline CDR1 reads MDHEN; CDR2 reads SYDVKM. There are 15 residues in the CDR3. With 6 bases removed from V and 0 bases from J, the gap between germline ends came to 11 bases. Profiled with immunoSEQ multiplex PCR; TCRdb holds only in-frame clones, not every one. This table holds roughly 250,000 clones, more than 80% found once. The sample originates from a study of blood T cell repertoires in COVID-19. Across the study: Nucleic acid was either cDNA or gDNA, and it came from T cells, B-cell-depleted T cells, or PBMCs.

This rearrangement joins TRBV28 to TRBJ1-4; tentatively, D is TRBD1 (5 bases). The sequencing sample was made of peripheral blood. The source is a woman aged 40 to 50 with acute or convalescent COVID-19. The CDR3 region is CASRGGAATNEKLFF. CDR3 DNA: TGTGCCAGCAGGGGGGGAGCTGCAACTAATGAAAAACTGTTTTTT.